Listed here are 25 T cell receptor beta chains from one sample, sequenced in a study of cytomegalovirus exposure and HLA in healthy donors. TCRdb's table, derived via immunoSEQ multiplex PCR, lists solely in-frame clones and lacks some. The sample holds some 140,000 clones, around 88% seen once. The sequenced sample consisted of PBMCs. The receptors stem from a man aged 18 to 30 in good health and CMV-seropositive.

Only one count was recorded for this clone. This chain links TRBV6-5 with TRBJ2-7; D may be TRBD2 (5 bases). Trimming took off 0 bases at V and 9 bases at J, with 18 bases between the two ends. Germline lookup yields CDR1 MNHEY and CDR2 SVGAGI. The CDR3 consists of 15 residues. The CDR3 spells CASSYSSRSFLAQYF. CDR3 DNA sequence: TGTGCCAGCAGTTACTCGAGCAGGTCCTTTCTAGCGCAGTACTTC.

J is TRBJ2-3 and V is TRBV5-1; the D gene is possibly TRBD1 (5 bases). The CDR3 totals 15 residues. V was clipped by 2 bases and J by 4 bases, with 14 bases between them. Germline assignment: CDR1 SGHRS and CDR2 YFSETQ. For the CDR3, the DNA is TGCGCCAGCAGCTTTAGCAGGGCAGGTTCAGATACGCAGTATTTT. Its protein product is CASSFSRAGSDTQYF. The complete variable domain, with remaining parts taken from reference TRBV5-1 and TRBJ2-3, reads KAGVTQTPRYLIKTRGQQVTLSCSPISGHRSVSWYQQTPGQGLQFLFEYFSETQRNKGNFPGRFSGRQFSNSRSEMNVSTLELGDSALYLCASSFSRAGSDTQYFGPGTRLTVL.

V is TRBV6-6 and J is TRBJ1-1, with D perhaps matching TRBD1 (6 bases). CDR3 length equals 15 residues. In germline, CDR1 is MNHNY, CDR2 SVGAGI (reference sequence). With 5 bases removed from V and 1 base from J, the gap between germline ends came to 14 bases. The CDR3 DNA follows: TGTGCCAGCAGTGCCTCCGGACAGTCGAACACTGAAGCTTTCTTT. Protein product: CASSASGQSNTEAFF.

The chain employs TRBV5-1 and TRBJ1-5; TRBD1 is a possible D gene (6 bases). The germline V gene encodes CDR1 SGHRS and CDR2 YFSETQ. V lost 0 bases to trimming and J lost 2 bases, with 9 bases between them. This CDR3 is built from 15 residues. CDR3 residues: CASSLAGGGNQPQHF. The DNA of the CDR3 is TGCGCCAGCAGCTTGGCGGGGGGCGGCAATCAGCCCCAGCATTTT.

This chain joins TRBV7-2 and TRBJ1-4; 7 nucleotides match TRBD1. V lost 5 bases and J lost 4; bases outside the gene matches: 19. The germline V gene has CDR1 SGHTA and CDR2 FQGNSA. This CDR3 spans 19 amino acids. The CDR3 region has the DNA TGTGCCAGCAGCCCAGGAAGACAGGGTGGGAAGTGGGGTAATGAAAAACTGTTTTTT. Translated: CASSPGRQGGKWGNEKLFF.

This chain uses TRBV9 with TRBJ2-7; 7 bases line up with TRBD2. This CDR3 is 14 amino acids long. From germline, CDR1 is SGDLS and CDR2 YYNGEE. The junction had 3 bases not matched to a gene; V was cut back by 0 bases and J by 3 bases. CDR3 amino acids: CASSVEGLDYEQYF. CDR3 in DNA: TGTGCCAGCAGCGTAGAAGGACTAGACTACGAGCAGTACTTC.

This rearrangement joins TRBV9 to TRBJ2-3; D is ambiguous. Germline V CDR1 and CDR2: SGDLS, YYNGEE. V lost 0 bases to trimming and J lost 6 bases, with 11 bases between them. The CDR3 is 14 residues long. CDR3 sequence reads: CASSVDAVGDTQYF. In nucleotides, the CDR3 is TGTGCCAGCAGCGTAGACGCGGTCGGCGATACGCAGTATTTT.

CDR3 amino acids: CASSSPGLGVITDTQYF. CDR3 coding DNA: TGTGCCAGCAGCTCACCAGGACTCGGGGTAATCACAGATACGCAGTATTTT. This chain links TRBV11-2 with TRBJ2-3; D is perhaps TRBD2 (5 bases). The CDR3 totals 17 residues. Trimming removed 4 bases at V and 2 bases at J, with 19 bases between. The germline V gene encodes CDR1 SGHAT and CDR2 FQNNGV.

The rearrangement uses TRBV27 and TRBJ2-5; tentative D call: TRBD2 (6 bases). The germline V gene encodes CDR1 MNHEY and CDR2 SMNVEV (reference sequence). CDR3 size: 14 residues. The ends were cut back, 0 bases at V and 5 bases at J, with 10 bases in the middle. The CDR3 nucleotides read TGTGCCAGCAGTTTATCGGTTGGGAGGGAGACCCAGTACTTC. It yields the protein CASSLSVGRETQYF.

V and J are TRBV29-1 and TRBJ1-1; D might be TRBD1 (5 bases). Germline-derived CDR1 and CDR2 are SQVTM and ANQGSEA. V was trimmed by 0 bases and J by 5 bases, leaving 10 bases between them. The CDR3 loop spans 13 amino acids. Here the CDR3 DNA reads TGCAGCGTTGAAGATGGAGGGGAAACTGAAGCTTTCTTT. It codes for CSVEDGGETEAFF.

This clone has a handful of counts. CDR3 DNA sequence: TGTGCCAGCAGCCTCCGGGAAAGGGACGAGCAGTACTTC. It encodes CASSLRERDEQYF. This chain joins TRBV27 and TRBJ2-7, with a weak D call TRBD2 (5 bases). Trimming removed 6 bases at V and 5 bases at J, with 14 bases between. The CDR3 length is 13 residues. Germline V CDR1 and CDR2: MNHEY, SMNVEV (reference sequence).

The chain is built from TRBV4-3 and TRBJ2-1; 10 bases are a match to TRBD1. Trimming at V came to 3 bases and at J to 6 bases, leaving 8 bases not matched to a gene. Germline V gives CDR1 LGHNA, CDR2 YSLEER. The CDR3 contains 16 residues. CDR3: CASSQLGTGARNEQFF. The CDR3 region has the DNA TGCGCCAGCAGCCAGTTAGGGACAGGGGCTCGCAATGAGCAGTTCTTC.

The gene calls are TRBV5-1 and TRBJ2-1; 7 bases agree with TRBD2. V lost 0 bases, J lost 0 bases, and 0 bases stayed unmatched. The CDR3 runs 15 residues. CDR1 is SGHRS, CDR2 YFSETQ, per germline. Here the CDR3 reads CASSLVAGSYNEQFF. The CDR3 DNA reads TGCGCCAGCAGCTTGGTAGCGGGCTCCTACAATGAGCAGTTCTTC.

The chain employs TRBV6-1 and TRBJ2-7; D is possibly TRBD1 (6 bases). The germline V gene has CDR1 MNHNS and CDR2 SASEGT. The CDR3 totals 15 residues. Trimming removed 8 bases at V and 2 bases at J, with 19 bases between. The CDR3 is CASQRTEPGAYEQYF. The CDR3 DNA reads as TGTGCCAGCCAGCGCACGGAACCAGGGGCCTACGAGCAGTACTTC.

A note on this clone: An end of the junction does not agree with germline; a read error may underlie this. The J gene is TRBJ1-1, the V gene TRBV6-1, with 7 bases lining up with TRBD1. This CDR3 spans 16 amino acids. Germline loops: CDR1 MNHNS, CDR2 SASEGT. The CDR3 loop reads CASIEQGHGWDTEAFF. The DNA for the CDR3 is TGTGCCAGCATTGAACAGGGGCACGGCTGGGACACTGAAGCTTTCTTT.

The CDR3 DNA reads as TGTGCCAGCTACGACGAGGCAGCTAACTATGGCTACACCTTC. It codes for CASYDEAANYGYTF. The chain combines TRBV18 with TRBJ1-2, with D unclear. Germline CDR1 KGHSH, CDR2 LQKENI. The CDR3 has 14 residues. The V end lost 7 bases, the J end lost 0 bases, and 12 bases lay between the germline ends.

This rearrangement joins TRBV9 to TRBJ2-7, with 8 nucleotides matching TRBD1. The CDR3 spans 15 residues. The germline V gene encodes CDR1 SGDLS and CDR2 YYNGEE. The V and J ends lost 0 bases and 4 bases, in that order; junction bases with no gene match: 6. CDR3 bases: TGTGCCAGCAGCGTAGAAGGGACAGGCCCGTACGAGCAGTACTTC. Its protein is CASSVEGTGPYEQYF.

The gene calls are TRBV7-9 and TRBJ1-1; D is perhaps TRBD1 (5 bases). V shed 1 base and J shed 0 bases, with 9 bases lying between them. The CDR3 sequence is 15 residues long. Germline V gene lookup returns CDR1 SEHNR and CDR2 FQNEAQ (reference sequence). The CDR3 DNA reads as TGTGCCAGCAGCTTAGGACAGAGCATGAACACTGAAGCTTTCTTT. It yields the protein CASSLGQSMNTEAFF.

This chain connects TRBV9 to TRBJ1-6, with TRBD1 as a possible D gene (5 bases). Trimming left V 0 bases short and J 0 bases short, with 10 bases between. Germline V gives CDR1 SGDLS, CDR2 YYNGEE. The CDR3 is 17 amino acids. For the CDR3, the DNA is TGTGCCAGCAGCGTAGGCCAGGGAAGCTCCTATAATTCACCCCTCCACTTT. Protein sequence: CASSVGQGSSYNSPLHF.

CDR3 coding DNA: TGTGCCAGCAGCCCACGGGACAGGAACCATTACTTC. The encoded protein is CASSPRDRNHYF. The rearrangement joins TRBV6-5 to TRBJ2-5; 8 bases are shared with TRBD1. The germline CDR1 and CDR2 sequences are MNHEY and SVGAGI. The J segment lost 14 bases and the V segment lost 6 bases, leaving 11 bases of the junction unmatched. The CDR3 covers 12 residues.

The chain has TRBV28 and TRBJ1-2; 10 bases are shared with TRBD1. In germline, CDR1 is MDHEN, CDR2 SYDVKM. V lost 7 bases, J lost 7 bases, and 12 bases stayed unmatched. This CDR3 has 15 residues. DNA of the CDR3: TGTGCCAGCATTATTACGACAGGGGGCGCGGGTGGCTACACCTTC. Its translation is CASIITTGGAGGYTF.

This chain links TRBV27 with TRBJ2-3; 9 bases align to TRBD2. J was trimmed by 5 bases and V by 5 bases; bases with no gene match: 17. The CDR3 is 18 residues long. Germline loops: CDR1 MNHEY, CDR2 SMNVEV (reference sequence). Here the CDR3 reads CASSPLVIRRGGEDTQYF. The CDR3 coding sequence is TGTGCCAGCAGTCCCTTAGTGATTAGGCGGGGGGGCGAAGATACGCAGTATTTT.

The J gene is TRBJ1-5, the V gene TRBV6-5; 9 positions match TRBD1. Per germline, CDR1 MNHEY and CDR2 SVGAGI. With V trimmed by 6 bases and J by 6 bases, 3 bases remained unmatched. CDR3 length equals 13 residues. The CDR3 coding sequence is TGTGCCAGCAGCCGACAGGGGGGTCAGCCCCAGCATTTT. Amino acid sequence: CASSRQGGQPQHF.

The V and J genes are TRBV7-2 and TRBJ1-1, with 9 bases that match TRBD1. This CDR3 contains 14 residues. Germline lookup yields CDR1 SGHTA and CDR2 FQGNSA. Trimming removed 1 base from V and 10 bases from J; junction bases left unmatched: 7. DNA of the CDR3: TGTGCCAGCAGCTTAGATGTGGGACAGGGCATAGCTTTCTTT. This translates into CASSLDVGQGIAFF.

The genes are TRBV13 and TRBJ1-4; no firm D call. Trimming removed 4 bases at V and 7 bases at J, with 7 bases between. This CDR3 is 12 amino acids long. CDR1 and CDR2 (germline): PRHDT, FYEKMQ (reference sequence). The CDR3: CASSSASEKLFF. The CDR3 region has the DNA TGTGCCAGCAGCTCCGCGAGTGAAAAACTGTTTTTT.